This T cell receptor beta chain was observed in a study of cytomegalovirus exposure and HLA in healthy donors. Study conclusions and caveats: The classifier, whose performance was assessed in both the original and validation cohorts, reportedly diagnosed cytomegalovirus status with high specificity and sensitivity. A prior analysis recorded that most TCR beta V segments were productive about 87% or about 30% of the time. An apparent linkage of common viral pathogens to several of the most significant clusters emerged in a later analysis. As a later analysis showed, a missense DCLRE1C variant was linked to trimming of TCR beta V- and J-genes.

Points on this clone: Its target is not known.

Trimming cost V 5 bases and J 6 bases, with 7 bases left between them. The CDR3 runs to 10 residues. Germline CDR1 and CDR2: DFQATT and SNEGSKA (reference sequence). PCR was performed using 60 Vbeta and 13 Jbeta primers. Method: immunoSEQ multiplex PCR; TCRdb's copy keeps in-frame clones and lacks some. The sample yields more than 150,000 clones, 70% to 90% seen once. This clonotype was sampled from a woman under 40 in good health and CMV-seronegative. Sequenced material: PBMCs. The rearrangement uses TRBV20-1 and TRBJ1-2; maybe TRBD1 (5 bases). The chain's CDR3 is CSAGGNGYTF. Here the CDR3 DNA reads TGCAGTGCTGGGGGGAATGGCTACACCTTC.